The 18 T cell receptor beta chains listed next were all sequenced from one sample in a study of beta chain features in type 1 diabetes. Study-wide results and caveats: TCRB CDR3s were moderately but significantly shorter in Type 1 diabetes patients in all four CD4+ subsets.

No antigen has been identified for these receptors. Since all of the isolated RNA was reverse transcribed, expressed TCRB transcripts were what got sequenced. The table came from immunoSEQ multiplex PCR; TCRdb's copy has only in-frame clones and leaves some out. The sample holds roughly 340,000 clones, approximately 13% seen once. Sequencing used naive CD4+ T cells from blood. Receptors originate from a woman under 30 with type 1 diabetes.

V gene TRBV15 combines with J gene TRBJ1-2; maybe TRBD1 (5 bases). Germline values: CDR1 LNHNV, CDR2 YYDKDF (reference sequence). The CDR3 loop spans 16 amino acids. V lost 0 bases to trimming and J lost 2 bases, with 13 bases between them. CDR3: CATSREGSRQNYGYTF. CDR3 nucleotide sequence: TGTGCCACCAGCAGAGAGGGTAGTCGACAGAACTATGGCTACACCTTC.

This clone was seen more than once but under ten times. The chain links TRBV7-8 to TRBJ2-5; 9 nucleotides match TRBD1. Losses at the gene ends were 9 bases for V and 6 bases for J; bases not matched to a gene: 11. CDR3 length: 14 amino acids. CDR1 and CDR2 from the germline V gene are SGHVS and FQNEAQ. The chain's CDR3 is CASLRGTGQKTQYF. The CDR3 coding sequence is TGTGCCAGTCTCAGGGGGACAGGGCAAAAGACCCAGTACTTC. Full variable domain (rest looked up from reference TRBV7-8 and TRBJ2-5): GAGVSQSPRYKVAKRGQDVALRCDPISGHVSLFWYQQALGQGPEFLTYFQNEAQLDKSGLPSDRFFAERPEGSVSTLKIQRTQQEDSAVYLCASLRGTGQKTQYFGPGTRLLVL.

The chain has TRBV29-1 and TRBJ2-7, with TRBD2 matching 9 bases. Trimming cost V 3 bases and J 3 bases; bases outside gene matches: 6. The CDR3 loop spans 14 amino acids. Germline V gives CDR1 SQVTM, CDR2 ANQGSEA. The CDR3 DNA follows: TGCAGCGTTGATACGGGACTAGCAGGCTACGAGCAGTACTTC. Encoded protein: CSVDTGLAGYEQYF.

The V call is TRBV7-9, the J call TRBJ2-5, with D unclear. Trimming took 5 bases from V and 6 from J, leaving 13 bases between them. CDR3 size: 13 residues. Germline loops: CDR1 SEHNR, CDR2 FQNEAQ (reference sequence). The CDR3 spells CASSRDFTQTQYF. CDR3 sequence (DNA): TGTGCCAGCAGCCGAGATTTTACCCAGACCCAGTACTTC.

In this sample, this clone turned up a few times. The chain recombines TRBV6-5 with TRBJ2-7; 10 bases match TRBD1. Looked up from germline, CDR1 is MNHEY and CDR2 is SVGAGI. The CDR3 length is 15 residues. V was pared by 0 bases and J by 2 bases, with 1 base of the junction left unmatched. The CDR3 bases are TGTGCCAGCAGTTACTCGGGACAGGGGCCCTACGAGCAGTACTTC. This gives the protein CASSYSGQGPYEQYF.

This clone was recorded a few times. V usage is TRBV18 and J usage is TRBJ1-4; D is perhaps TRBD1 (5 bases). V gave up 0 bases and J gave up 7 bases, with 12 bases separating them. The CDR3 is 15 residues long. From germline, CDR1 is KGHSH and CDR2 LQKENI. For the CDR3, the DNA is TGTGCCAGCTCACCACCGTCGAACGGGGGTGAAAAACTGTTTTTT. Translation gives CASSPPSNGGEKLFF.

With respect to this clone: Different DNA sequences within this sample yield the same CDR3. The V and J genes are TRBV6-1 and TRBJ2-7; D is possibly TRBD2 (5 bases). CDR1 MNHNS and CDR2 SASEGT come from the germline V gene. This CDR3 is 12 amino acids long. V lost 8 bases and J 0 bases, leaving 8 bases between the germline ends. The CDR3 sequence: CASRGSSYEQYV. In nucleotides, the CDR3 is TGTGCCAGCCGAGGGAGCTCCTACGAGCAGTACGTC.

This clone occurred a few times. This chain uses TRBV19 with TRBJ2-1; a weak D match, TRBD2 (5 bases). V shed 6 bases and J shed 8 bases, with 23 bases lying between them. The CDR3 is 16 residues long. The germline gives CDR1 LNHDA, CDR2 SQIVND (reference sequence). Here the CDR3 reads CASRGAERRVSDEQFF. In nucleotides, the CDR3 is TGTGCCAGTAGGGGAGCCGAGCGAAGGGTCTCGGATGAGCAGTTCTTC. The variable domain in full, with the rest retrieved from reference TRBV19 and TRBJ2-1, is DGGITQSPKYLFRKEGQNVTLSCEQNLNHDAMYWYRQDPGQGLRLIYYSQIVNDFQKGDIAEGYSVSREKKESFPLTVTSAQKNPTAFYLCASRGAERRVSDEQFFGPGTRLTVL.

This chain links TRBV23-1 with TRBJ2-3, with 7 positions matching TRBD2. TRBV23-1 is flagged as an ORF with uncertain function. The CDR3 is 17 residues long. V gave up 0 bases and J gave up 3 bases; unmatched junction bases: 9. This chain's CDR3 is CASSQSRGSRSTDTQYF. In DNA form, the CDR3 reads TGCGCCAGCAGTCAATCGCGGGGGAGCCGGAGTACAGATACGCAGTATTTT.

This clone was detected a few times. J is TRBJ1-2 and V is TRBV7-2; D possibly corresponds to TRBD1 (5 bases). V was pared by 4 bases and J by 4 bases, with 19 bases between. The CDR3 length is 16 residues. The germline gives CDR1 SGHTA, CDR2 FQGNSA. CDR3 loop: CASSSFLSQGSYGYTF. In DNA form, the CDR3 reads TGTGCCAGCAGCTCGTTTCTTTCGCAGGGCTCCTATGGCTACACCTTC.

The chain recombines TRBV19 with TRBJ2-6; no clear D gene. Germline loops: CDR1 LNHDA, CDR2 SQIVND (reference sequence). Trimming took off 2 bases at V and 0 bases at J, with 14 bases between the two ends. The CDR3 totals 18 residues. In nucleotides, the CDR3 is TGTGCCAGTAGTATACTCCGGGTGCACCTCTCTGGGGCCAACGTCCTGACTTTC. Amino acid sequence: CASSILRVHLSGANVLTF.

J is TRBJ2-5 and V is TRBV7-8; tentatively, D is TRBD2 (6 bases). Germline values: CDR1 SGHVS, CDR2 FQNEAQ. This CDR3 has 14 residues. The V end was cut by 1 base, the J end by 6 bases, with 12 bases between. The CDR3 region has the DNA TGTGCCAGCAGCTTAGGACTAGTCAAGCAGACCCAGTACTTC. This codes for CASSLGLVKQTQYF.

The chain couples TRBV7-9 to TRBJ1-5, with a possible D match to TRBD1 (6 bases). Germline CDR1 is SEHNR and CDR2 is FQNEAQ (reference sequence). V shed 3 bases and J shed 2 bases, with 14 bases lying between them. This CDR3 comprises 16 residues. CDR3 region: CASSFGQTGRNQPQHF. The CDR3 DNA reads TGTGCCAGCAGCTTCGGACAGACCGGCCGCAATCAGCCCCAGCATTTT.

The chain joins TRBV7-8 to TRBJ1-2, with D possibly being TRBD1 (5 bases). Trimming took off 1 base at V and 0 bases at J, with 9 bases between the two ends. From germline, CDR1 is SGHVS and CDR2 FQNEAQ. The CDR3 covers 15 residues. The DNA for the CDR3 is TGTGCCAGCAGCTTAGGGCAGGGCACTAACTATGGCTACACCTTC. It specifies CASSLGQGTNYGYTF.

The rearrangement links TRBV5-5 to TRBJ2-6; D might be TRBD2 (5 bases). The length of the CDR3 is 15 residues. The germline CDR1 and CDR2 sequences are SGHKS and YYEKEE (reference sequence). Between the trimmed V and J ends, which lost 4 bases and 4 bases, there was a span of 12 bases. CDR3 sequence (DNA): TGTGCCAGCAGCCTGAGGGAGACCGGGGCCAACGTCCTGACTTTC. Its protein product is CASSLRETGANVLTF.

J is TRBJ1-5 and V is TRBV30; weak D call: TRBD1 (6 bases). The CDR3 is 15 residues long. CDR1 is GTSNPN and CDR2 is SVGIG in the germline V gene (reference sequence). Trimming shortened V by 1 base and J by 2 bases, and 12 bases separated the two germline ends. This chain's CDR3 is CAWSGGGLGNQPQHF. The CDR3 DNA sequence: TGTGCCTGGAGTGGAGGGGGATTAGGCAATCAGCCCCAGCATTTT.

The V call is TRBV30, the J call TRBJ2-2; perhaps TRBD2 as D (5 bases). The germline V gene has CDR1 GTSNPN and CDR2 SVGIG (reference sequence). The CDR3 totals 17 residues. The germline V and J ends were trimmed by 2 bases and 8 bases, with 24 bases remaining between them. The DNA for the CDR3 is TGTGCCTGGAGTCCGACCTCCCTAGCCTTAATCGTAGGGGAGCTGTTTTTT. It specifies CAWSPTSLALIVGELFF. The whole variable domain, remainder taken from reference TRBV30 and TRBJ2-2, is SQTIHQWPATLVQPVGSPLSLECTVEGTSNPNLYWYRQAAGRGLQLLFYSVGIGQISSEVPQNLSASRPQDRQFILSSKKLLLSDSGFYLCAWSPTSLALIVGELFFGEGSRLTVL.

This clone was observed a handful of times. The genes are TRBV18 and TRBJ1-5; maybe TRBD1 (6 bases). Germline V gives CDR1 KGHSH, CDR2 LQKENI. V lost 1 base and J 4 bases, leaving 8 bases between the germline ends. This CDR3 has 14 residues. CDR3 loop: CASSPQDRNQPQHF. The CDR3 bases are TGTGCCAGCTCACCACAGGACAGAAATCAGCCCCAGCATTTT.